A single sample gave rise to the 28 T cell receptor beta chains below, sequenced in a study of T cell changes during pregnancy in multiple sclerosis. Profiling relied on immunoSEQ multiplex PCR, and the TCRdb table lists in-frame clones only, not all of them. The table lists approximately 130,000 clones, roughly 95% of them singletons. This sample comprised peripheral blood, obtained after pregnancy. All receptors come from a female donor with multiple sclerosis, enrolled in a pregnancy study.

The gene calls are TRBV5-1 and TRBJ1-2; tentative D call: TRBD1 (5 bases). This CDR3 comprises 13 residues. V lost 4 bases to trimming and J lost 1 base, with 8 bases between them. The germline gives CDR1 SGHRS, CDR2 YFSETQ. The CDR3 nucleotides read TGCGCCAGCAGCACACAGGTTAACTATGGCTACACCTTC. Amino acid sequence: CASSTQVNYGYTF. Using reference TRBV5-1 and TRBJ1-2 for the parts outside the CDR3, the full variable domain is KAGVTQTPRYLIKTRGQQVTLSCSPISGHRSVSWYQQTPGQGLQFLFEYFSETQRNKGNFPGRFSGRQFSNSRSEMNVSTLELGDSALYLCASSTQVNYGYTFGSGTRLTVV.

The V call is TRBV5-1, the J call TRBJ2-1, with D perhaps matching TRBD1 (5 bases). The CDR3 is 16 amino acids. CDR1 is SGHRS and CDR2 is YFSETQ in the germline V gene. Trimming removed 5 bases at V and 0 bases at J, with 15 bases between. This chain's CDR3 is CASSYQGSSSYNEQFF. CDR3 bases: TGCGCCAGCAGTTACCAGGGAAGTAGCTCCTACAATGAGCAGTTCTTC.

The chain links TRBV10-3 to TRBJ2-2; 9 bases match TRBD2. Looked up from germline, CDR1 is ENHRY and CDR2 is SYGVKD. Unmatched junction bases numbered 10, after V lost 5 bases and J lost 6 bases. This CDR3 contains 16 residues. The CDR3 reads CAISLSAGGEAGELFF. The CDR3 DNA is TGTGCCATCAGTCTATCGGCGGGAGGGGAGGCCGGGGAGCTGTTTTTT.

The chain recombines TRBV15 with TRBJ1-1; 12 bases are shared with TRBD1. The V gene end was trimmed by 0 bases and the J gene end by 0 bases; junction bases not matched to a gene: 2. Per the germline V gene, CDR1 is LNHNV and CDR2 is YYDKDF (reference sequence). The CDR3 length is 17 residues. CDR3 protein: CATSREGTGGLNTEAFF. CDR3 in DNA: TGTGCCACCAGCAGAGAGGGGACAGGGGGCTTGAACACTGAAGCTTTCTTT.

This rearrangement joins TRBV7-2 to TRBJ2-5; D gene uncertain. Per germline, CDR1 SGHTA and CDR2 FQGNSA. V was shortened by 5 bases and J by 5 bases, with 9 bases between the two germline ends. The CDR3 loop spans 12 amino acids. The CDR3: CASSPTSETQYF. In DNA form, the CDR3 reads TGTGCCAGCAGCCCTACCTCGGAGACCCAGTACTTC. Variable domain in full (rest from reference TRBV7-2 and TRBJ2-5): GAGVSQSPSNKVTEKGKDVELRCDPISGHTALYWYRQSLGQGLEFLIYFQGNSAPDKSGLPSDRFSAERTGGSVSTLTIQRTQQEDSAVYLCASSPTSETQYFGPGTRLLVL.

In this sample, this clone turned up once. The chain links TRBV27 to TRBJ2-5, with a possible D match to TRBD1 (6 bases). V was cut by 3 bases and J by 0 bases, with 8 bases left in between. Germline values: CDR1 MNHEY, CDR2 SMNVEV (reference sequence). The CDR3 has 14 residues. In DNA, the CDR3 is TGTGCCAGCAGTTTTGACAGGAACCAAGAGACCCAGTACTTC. Translation: CASSFDRNQETQYF.

The rearrangement joins TRBV18 to TRBJ1-1; 8 bases map to TRBD1. With V trimmed by 2 bases and J by 4 bases, 6 bases remained unmatched. The CDR3 sequence is 15 residues long. Germline V gene sequence: CDR1 KGHSH, CDR2 LQKENI. The CDR3 loop reads CASSPVTGGITEAFF. The CDR3 DNA is TGTGCCAGCTCACCAGTCACAGGGGGAATCACTGAAGCTTTCTTT.

V usage is TRBV18 and J usage is TRBJ2-2, with D maybe TRBD2 (6 bases). From germline, CDR1 is KGHSH and CDR2 LQKENI. V lost 1 base and J 6 bases, leaving 9 bases between the germline ends. The CDR3 loop spans 14 amino acids. The CDR3: CASSPLGGAGELFF. The CDR3 coding sequence is TGTGCCAGCTCACCACTTGGAGGGGCCGGGGAGCTGTTTTTT.

The chain uses TRBV29-1 and TRBJ1-4, with 9 bases identical to TRBD1. Germline CDR1 SQVTM, CDR2 ANQGSEA. The V gene end was trimmed by 6 bases and the J gene end by 7 bases; junction bases not matched to a gene: 9. CDR3 length: 14 amino acids. The CDR3 reads CSVKKGTGIEKLFF. CDR3 in DNA: TGCAGCGTCAAAAAGGGGACAGGGATTGAAAAACTGTTTTTT.

CDR3 bases: TGTGCCAGCAGCCAAGATAACACCCGGGTGAATGAGCAGTTCTTC. Protein: CASSQDNTRVNEQFF. The rearrangement links TRBV4-2 to TRBJ2-1; no definite D call. V lost 0 bases to trimming and J lost 7 bases, with 13 bases between them. This CDR3 comprises 15 residues. Germline V gene sequence: CDR1 LGHNA, CDR2 YNFKEQ.

This clone was recorded only once. This chain uses TRBV19 with TRBJ1-1; D unresolved. Trimming left V 6 bases short and J 5 bases short, with 10 bases between. The germline gives CDR1 LNHDA, CDR2 SQIVND (reference sequence). The CDR3 is made up of 12 amino acids. The CDR3 bases are TGTGCCAGTAGGCGGGGAGTAACTGAAGCTTTCTTT. Residues: CASRRGVTEAFF.

V usage is TRBV5-6 and J usage is TRBJ2-6, with 10 bases that match TRBD1. The germline V gene encodes CDR1 SGHDT and CDR2 YYEEEE. With 2 bases clipped from V and 0 bases from J, the junction kept 8 bases outside the gene matches. The CDR3 sequence is 19 residues long. CDR3 protein: CASSFSRDRGPSGANVLTF. DNA of the CDR3: TGTGCCAGCAGCTTTTCTCGCGACAGGGGGCCCTCTGGGGCCAACGTCCTGACTTTC.

The chain recombines TRBV18 with TRBJ2-7, with 11 bases lining up with TRBD2. V lost 1 base and J lost 2; bases outside the gene matches: 1. Germline CDR1 KGHSH, CDR2 LQKENI. CDR3 size: 15 residues. CDR3 in DNA: TGTGCCAGCTCACCACGACTAGCGGGAACCTACGAGCAGTACTTC. It encodes CASSPRLAGTYEQYF.

J is TRBJ2-2 and V is TRBV9, with D maybe TRBD1 (6 bases). The CDR3 sequence is 15 residues long. Trimming removed 3 bases at V and 3 bases at J, with 12 bases between. Germline loops: CDR1 SGDLS, CDR2 YYNGEE. The DNA of the CDR3 is TGTGCCAGCAGCGCCACGGACAGACACACCGGGGAGCTGTTTTTT. Its protein is CASSATDRHTGELFF.

The chain combines TRBV18 with TRBJ2-7; D is uncertain. The length of the CDR3 is 16 residues. Germline V lookup: CDR1 KGHSH, CDR2 LQKENI. The V end was cut by 0 bases, the J end by 11 bases, with 23 bases between. The CDR3 protein is CASSPPEPAPFDVEYF. The CDR3 DNA reads as TGTGCCAGCTCACCACCGGAGCCCGCGCCGTTTGATGTTGAGTACTTC.

V and J are TRBV28 and TRBJ2-7; 7 bases map to TRBD2. V lost 5 bases, J lost 5 bases, and 0 bases stayed unmatched. This CDR3 has 11 amino acids. Germline V gene lookup returns CDR1 MDHEN and CDR2 SYDVKM. DNA of the CDR3: TGTGCCAGCAGTGGGGGGGACGAGCAGTACTTC. It encodes CASSGGDEQYF. The full variable domain, rest sourced from reference TRBV28 and TRBJ2-7, is DVKVTQSSRYLVKRTGEKVFLECVQDMDHENMFWYRQDPGLGLRLIYFSYDVKMKEKGDIPEGYSVSREKKERFSLILESASTNQTSMYLCASSGGDEQYFGPGTRLTVT.

V gene TRBV7-2 combines with J gene TRBJ2-7; 14 nucleotides match TRBD2. Germline CDR1 reads SGHTA; CDR2 reads FQGNSA. The junction had 2 bases not matched to a gene; V was cut back by 4 bases and J by 6 bases. The CDR3 is 14 residues long. The CDR3 loop is CASSSGLAGAEQYF. CDR3 in DNA: TGTGCCAGCAGCTCGGGACTAGCGGGGGCCGAGCAGTACTTC.

The V call is TRBV7-9, the J call TRBJ2-5; tentatively, D is TRBD2 (5 bases). Trimming took off 0 bases at V and 5 bases at J, with 13 bases between the two ends. This CDR3 is 15 amino acids long. Looked up from germline, CDR1 is SEHNR and CDR2 is FQNEAQ (reference sequence). CDR3: CASSLASGIGETQYF. DNA for the CDR3: TGTGCCAGCAGCTTAGCTTCGGGGATCGGCGAGACCCAGTACTTC.

The rearrangement joins TRBV7-6 to TRBJ1-3; 7 bases fit TRBD1. Germline V gene data show CDR1 as SGHVS and CDR2 as FNYEAQ. The CDR3 sequence is 18 residues long. V trimming: 4 bases; J trimming: 0 bases; junction bases outside the gene matches: 12. CDR3 loop: CASSSQVRQGYSGNTIYF. The CDR3 DNA reads as TGTGCCAGCAGCTCGCAAGTGCGACAGGGATACTCTGGAAACACCATATATTTT.

The table lists this clone with a count of one. The chain links TRBV6-5 to TRBJ2-1; 7 bases line up with TRBD2. The trim removed 7 bases at V and 7 bases at J, leaving 10 bases unmatched. The CDR3 is 14 amino acids. Germline V gene data show CDR1 as MNHEY and CDR2 as SVGAGI. The CDR3 bases are TGTGCCAGCACAACGGGAGGCCGCAGGAATGAGCAGTTCTTC. Its protein is CASTTGGRRNEQFF.

The rearrangement uses TRBV5-4 and TRBJ2-3, with TRBD2 matching 8 bases. Unmatched junction bases numbered 3, after V lost 7 bases and J lost 2 bases. The CDR3 is 13 residues long. Germline lookup yields CDR1 SGHNT and CDR2 YYREEE (reference sequence). The CDR3 protein is CASREGPTDTQYF. CDR3 bases: TGTGCCAGCCGGGAGGGCCCCACAGATACGCAGTATTTT.

The chain carries TRBV6-5 and TRBJ2-7; 10 bases line up with TRBD2. The V and J ends lost 0 bases and 5 bases, in that order; junction bases with no gene match: 1. The CDR3 is made up of 14 amino acids. Germline CDR1 and CDR2: MNHEY and SVGAGI. This chain's CDR3 is CASSYSLAGDEQYF. For the CDR3, the DNA is TGTGCCAGCAGTTACTCGCTAGCGGGGGACGAGCAGTACTTC.

The V call is TRBV28, the J call TRBJ2-1, with a weak D call TRBD1 (5 bases). Trimming took 1 base from V and 10 from J, leaving 8 bases between them. Germline V gene data show CDR1 as MDHEN and CDR2 as SYDVKM. CDR3 length equals 12 residues. This CDR3 is CASSLSYREQFF. The CDR3 DNA is TGTGCCAGCAGTTTATCCTACAGGGAGCAGTTCTTC.

The rearrangement uses TRBV28 and TRBJ1-2, with D hard to call. Germline V gene data show CDR1 as MDHEN and CDR2 as SYDVKM. V gave up 3 bases and J gave up 8 bases, with 13 bases separating them. This CDR3 has 13 amino acids. CDR3 sequence reads: CASSLLGSRGYTF. The CDR3 DNA sequence: TGTGCCAGCAGTTTGCTAGGAAGTCGGGGCTACACCTTC.

The rearrangement joins TRBV11-2 to TRBJ2-3; maybe TRBD2 (5 bases). Germline CDR1 SGHAT, CDR2 FQNNGV. The CDR3 sequence is 15 residues long. Between the trimmed V and J ends, which lost 6 bases and 6 bases, there was a span of 19 bases. CDR3 region: CASRTRGAFSDTQYF. The CDR3 DNA is TGTGCCAGCAGGACTCGGGGAGCTTTTTCGGATACGCAGTATTTT. Drawing the rest from reference TRBV11-2 and TRBJ2-3, the complete variable domain is EAGVAQSPRYKIIEKRQSVAFWCNPISGHATLYWYQQILGQGPKLLIQFQNNGVVDDSQLPKDRFSAERLKGVDSTLKIQPAKLEDSAVYLCASRTRGAFSDTQYFGPGTRLTVL.

The chain carries TRBV6-8 and TRBJ2-2, with TRBD2 identical over 9 bases. Germline CDR1 and CDR2: MNHGY and SAAAGT. The length of the CDR3 is 17 residues. After removal of 2 bases from V and 6 bases from J, the junction contained 10 bases not matched to a gene. The CDR3 nucleotides are TGTGCCAGCAGTTACGGTCTCTCTAAGCGGGAGGCCGGGGAGCTGTTTTTT. Protein sequence: CASSYGLSKREAGELFF.

This clone was counted many times. The chain has TRBV28 and TRBJ1-1; D uncertain. V shed 7 bases and J shed 8 bases, with 20 bases lying between them. In germline, CDR1 is MDHEN, CDR2 SYDVKM. CDR3 length: 14 residues. The CDR3 DNA reads as TGTGCCAGCACCTCTGAGGGCGGAGGTCAAGAAGCTTTCTTT. The encoded protein is CASTSEGGGQEAFF.

The gene calls are TRBV4-2 and TRBJ1-2; D is undetermined. CDR3 length: 16 amino acids. Per the germline V gene, CDR1 is LGHNA and CDR2 is YNFKEQ. V dropped 1 base and J dropped 1 base, with 13 bases sitting between them. CDR3 sequence reads: CASSQGPRRINYGYTF. The DNA for the CDR3 is TGTGCCAGCAGCCAAGGTCCCAGGAGGATTAACTATGGCTACACCTTC.